This T cell receptor (beta chain) was documented in a study of control samples from healthy donors and cancer patients. Profiled with immunoSEQ multiplex PCR; TCRdb holds only in-frame clones, not every one. In the table there are some 71,000 clones, around nine tenths of which are singletons. The ends lost 1 base at V and 4 bases at J; junction bases unmatched: 5. Germline CDR1 reads SGHRS; CDR2 reads YFSETQ. CDR3 length: 15 amino acids. This TCR was recovered from a man aged 55 to 70 with colorectal cancer. The chain is built from TRBV5-1 and TRBJ2-3; 8 nucleotides match TRBD2. What was sequenced was PBMCs. The chain's CDR3 is CASSLRFGGADTQYF. CDR3 nucleotides: TGCGCCAGCAGCTTGCGGTTCGGGGGGGCAGATACGCAGTATTTT.